Shown below are 16 T cell receptor beta chains from a single sample sequenced in a study of human T cells and chemical hapten exposure. Via MiXCR, TCRdb re-called the RACE reads, giving one row per CDR3 protein. The table has approximately 80,000 distinct CDR3 sequences, approximately 10% seen once; the top ten hold 2% to 2.5%. Time point: patch test 2, 6 weeks after DPC sensitization. Treatment indicated: therapeutic diphenylcyclopropenone sensitization with weekly scalp DPC. The sequencing used whole blood, collected in connection with sensitization to the hapten diphenylcyclopropenone (DPC). These receptors were collected from a woman aged 25 to 39 with alopecia areata. Some clones in this sample may be carry-over from other donors' samples.

A few counts support this clonotype. V gene TRBV2 combines with J gene TRBJ2-1, with 7 bases fitting TRBD2. The CDR3 is made up of 16 amino acids. CDR1 is SNHLY, CDR2 FYNNEI, per germline. J was trimmed by 0 bases and V by 2 bases; bases with no gene match: 4. CDR3 nucleotide sequence: TGTGCCAGCAGTGAACCCCAGCGGGGCTCCTACAATGAGCAGTTCTTC. This gives the protein CASSEPQRGSYNEQFF.

This clonotype was recorded many times. The chain uses TRBV24-1 and TRBJ2-1; 11 bases align to TRBD2. The CDR3 length is 18 residues. CDR1 is KGHDR and CDR2 is SFDVKD in the germline V gene. The junction had 13 bases not matched to a gene; V was cut back by 2 bases and J by 8 bases. The CDR3 DNA reads TGTGCCACCAGTGATTCGCTTTCCGGGACTAGCGGATCTGATGAGCAGTTCTTC. It specifies CATSDSLSGTSGSDEQFF.

V and J are TRBV10-1 and TRBJ2-5; D remains ambiguous. V lost 5 bases and J lost 1, with 8 bases in between. CDR1 is WNHNN and CDR2 is SYGVQD in the germline V gene (reference sequence). This CDR3 has 13 amino acids. The CDR3 DNA is TGCGCCAGCAGTATGACGGTCCAAGAGACCCAGTACTTC. Translated: CASSMTVQETQYF.

This clonotype was seen many times. The J gene is TRBJ1-2, the V gene TRBV6-2 or TRBV6-3; TRBD1 aligns across 7 bases. This CDR3 has 14 amino acids. Trimming removed 4 bases from V and 3 bases from J; junction bases left unmatched: 5. Germline V gene data show CDR1 as MNHEY and CDR2 as SVGEGT. The CDR3 DNA reads as TGTGCCAGCAGTTCTCGACAGGGCTACTATGGCTACACCTTC. Translation gives CASSSRQGYYGYTF.

This clonotype was detected a few times. The V call is TRBV6-2 or TRBV6-3, the J call TRBJ2-1; D ambiguous. The CDR3 runs to 14 residues. The V gene lost 3 bases and the J gene lost 6 bases, with 12 bases spanning the gap. Germline CDR1 MNHEY, CDR2 SVGEGT. The CDR3 bases are TGTGCCAGCAGTTATTGGGGATTGGCCAATGAGCAGTTCTTC. Translating it yields CASSYWGLANEQFF.

This clonotype was detected ten times or more. CDR3 DNA: TGTGCCAGCACGGGACAGGCTTCCTACAATGAGCAGTTCTTC. As protein: CASTGQASYNEQFF. The chain combines TRBV6-2 or TRBV6-3 with TRBJ2-1, with 8 bases identical to TRBD1. The germline CDR1 and CDR2 sequences are MNHEY and SVGEGT. This CDR3 spans 14 amino acids. J was trimmed by 1 base and V by 7 bases; bases with no gene match: 3.

This clonotype was detected a few times. J is TRBJ2-7 and V is TRBV27; 8 nucleotides line up with TRBD2. Trimming cost V 5 bases and J 6 bases; bases outside gene matches: 6. The CDR3 consists of 13 residues. CDR1 MNHEY and CDR2 SMNVEV come from the germline V gene (reference sequence). For the CDR3, the DNA is TGTGCCAGCAGTACTGGACTAGCCGCCGAGCAGTACTTC. This sequence encodes CASSTGLAAEQYF.

This clonotype was found many times. The chain is built from TRBV6-5 and TRBJ1-4, with unresolved D. V was trimmed by 0 bases and J by 3 bases, leaving 8 bases between them. Per germline, CDR1 MNHEY and CDR2 SVGAGI. The CDR3 is 15 residues long. The CDR3 nucleotides read TGTGCCAGCAGTTACTCGCCAGTATCTAATGAAAAACTGTTTTTT. Its protein is CASSYSPVSNEKLFF.

At least ten counts were recorded for this clonotype. The chain joins TRBV29-1 to TRBJ1-5, with D perhaps matching TRBD1 (6 bases). The V gene lost 6 bases and the J gene lost 3 bases, with 12 bases spanning the gap. The CDR3 has 13 amino acids. CDR1 is SQVTM, CDR2 ANQGSEA, per germline. This CDR3 reads CSVTQGPNQPQHF. DNA for the CDR3: TGCAGCGTGACACAGGGCCCCAATCAGCCCCAGCATTTT.

This clonotype was observed many times. The chain couples TRBV3-1 to TRBJ2-7; unclear D gene. Per the germline V gene, CDR1 is LGHDT and CDR2 is YNNKEL (reference sequence). V lost 2 bases, J lost 3 bases, and 11 bases lay in between. The CDR3 has 14 amino acids. The CDR3, as DNA: TGTGCCAGCAGCCAATCAATACTGGACTACGAGCAGTACTTC. Translated, it gives CASSQSILDYEQYF.

This clonotype was found many times. The J gene is TRBJ1-1, the V gene TRBV6-1; 8 bases agree with TRBD1. V was pared by 3 bases and J by 1 base, with 4 bases of the junction left unmatched. The CDR3 contains 15 residues. Germline V gene lookup returns CDR1 MNHNS and CDR2 SASEGT. In DNA form, the CDR3 reads TGTGCCAGCAGTGAGCGAGGGACAGGGAACACTGAAGCTTTCTTT. Translating gives CASSERGTGNTEAFF.

The chain combines TRBV30 with TRBJ1-6; D unresolved. V was clipped by 4 bases and J by 3 bases, with 25 bases between them. The CDR3 is 19 amino acids. Germline V gives CDR1 GTSNPN, CDR2 SVGIG (reference sequence). CDR3 loop: CAWIHGSFNPSVYNSPLHF. CDR3 sequence (DNA): TGTGCCTGGATCCACGGGAGTTTTAACCCGTCGGTCTATAATTCACCCCTCCACTTT.

The CDR3 sequence is CSVLWITDTQYF. The DNA for the CDR3 is TGCAGCGTTCTATGGATCACAGATACGCAGTATTTT. This chain uses TRBV29-1 with TRBJ2-3; D is uncertain. V lost 5 bases to trimming and J lost 2 bases, with 8 bases between them. This CDR3 is built from 12 residues. Per the germline V gene, CDR1 is SQVTM and CDR2 is ANQGSEA.

V usage is TRBV6-1 and J usage is TRBJ2-7, with D possibly being TRBD1 (5 bases). This CDR3 has 14 amino acids. The germline CDR1 and CDR2 sequences are MNHNS and SASEGT. Deletions cut 3 bases from V and 1 base from J, with 10 bases between. The DNA for the CDR3 is TGTGCCAGCAGTGACAGGGTGGTATCCTACGAGCAGTACTTC. This encodes CASSDRVVSYEQYF.

This clonotype was seen at least ten times. The chain carries TRBV12-3 or TRBV12-4 and TRBJ2-5; tentatively, D is TRBD1 (6 bases). The V end was cut by 6 bases, the J end by 2 bases, with 13 bases between. The CDR3 is made up of 14 amino acids. The CDR3 DNA is TGTGCCAGCAGCCCTAATACAGGGCAAGAGACCCAGTACTTC. Translated: CASSPNTGQETQYF.

This clonotype was observed many times. The gene calls are TRBV25-1 and TRBJ1-6; D gene unclear. Trimming took off 2 bases at V and 6 bases at J, with 8 bases between the two ends. The CDR3 is 14 amino acids. CDR1 and CDR2 (germline): MGHDK, SYGVNS. The CDR3 reads CASSERYPNSPLHF. CDR3 bases: TGTGCCAGCAGTGAACGGTATCCTAATTCACCCCTCCACTTT.